This T cell receptor beta chain was recorded in a study of cytomegalovirus exposure and HLA in healthy donors. Study-level findings and limits: Rates of TCR association differed by HLA locus in a later analysis, with DRB1 highest and HLA-C lowest. After further analysis at a later stage, 16,951 TCR beta sequences were associated with HLA alleles at 0.05 false discovery rate. Available immune exposure information covered CMV serostatus only. In a later analysis, HLA-associated beta chains showed higher expansion and lower generation probabilities than comparable chains.

To note about this clone: Its antigen is unidentified.

Unmatched junction bases numbered 10, after V lost 1 base and J lost 8 bases. This CDR3 contains 14 residues. The germline CDR1 and CDR2 sequences are SQVTM and ANQGSEA. PCR amplification relied on 60 Vbeta primers (plus 13 Jbeta primers). The assay was immunoSEQ multiplex PCR, and TCRdb's table has in-frame clones only and misses some. The sample lists 58,000 or so clones, about three quarters occurring once. This chain uses TRBV29-1 with TRBJ1-1, with 7 bases fitting TRBD1. The TCR was taken from a man aged 45 to 65 in good health and CMV-seropositive. The sequencing sample was made of PBMCs. Written as DNA, the CDR3 is TGCAGCGTTGAAGTAGAGGGACAGCGGGTCGAAGCTTTCTTT. Translating gives CSVEVEGQRVEAFF.